The rows below give T cell receptor beta chains drawn from one sample of a study of PD-L1 blockade in urothelial cancer. Using immunoSEQ multiplex PCR, the repertoire was profiled, and TCRdb retains in-frame clones only, with some absent. Found here are about 52,000 clones, over 75% of them singletons; the top ten hold about 5.6%. The source was PBMCs, collected around atezolizumab (anti-PD-L1) treatment. Source of these receptors: a man in his forties with urothelial cancer. Both conserved end residues are part of each CDR3. A D gene is named only where the DNA matches it firmly. Only some rows state a clone size, as once, few, many or a class for expanded clones.

CDR3aa: CASSLSNFEETQYF; CDR3nt: TGCGCCAGCAGCTTGAGCAATTTCGAAGAGACCCAGTACTTC; j_gene: TRBJ2-5; v_gene: TRBV5-1; d_gene: -; abundance: once
CDR3aa: CASSLNNEQFF; CDR3nt: TGTGCCAGCAGCCTAAACAATGAGCAGTTCTTC; j_gene: TRBJ2-1; v_gene: TRBV11-3; d_gene: -; abundance: -
CDR3aa: CASSQDIQVSYEQYF; CDR3nt: TGTGCTAGCAGCCAGGATATTCAAGTTTCCTACGAGCAGTACTTC; j_gene: TRBJ2-7; v_gene: TRBV7-7; d_gene: -; abundance: -
CDR3aa: CASSSDTFGNQPQHF; CDR3nt: TGTGCCAGCAGTTCGGACACCTTTGGGAATCAGCCCCAGCATTTT; j_gene: TRBJ1-5; v_gene: TRBV2; d_gene: -; abundance: -
CDR3aa: CASSLGDRGYGYTF; CDR3nt: TGTGCCAGCAGTTTAGGGGACAGGGGTTATGGCTACACCTTC; j_gene: TRBJ1-2; v_gene: TRBV27; d_gene: TRBD1; abundance: few
CDR3aa: CASSPEGEAFF; CDR3nt: TGTGCCAGCAGCCCCGAGGGGGAGGCTTTCTTT; j_gene: TRBJ1-1; v_gene: TRBV6-6; d_gene: -; abundance: -
CDR3aa: CASSPGRKAYEQYF; CDR3nt: TGTGCCAGCTCACCTGGCAGAAAAGCCTACGAGCAGTACTTC; j_gene: TRBJ2-7; v_gene: TRBV18; d_gene: -; abundance: -
CDR3aa: CASIPNRGSRNEQFF; CDR3nt: TGTGCCAGCATCCCGAATCGCGGGAGTAGGAATGAGCAGTTCTTC; j_gene: TRBJ2-1; v_gene: TRBV5-6; d_gene: TRBD2; abundance: once
CDR3aa: CASSSRGRGLGYTF; CDR3nt: TGTGCCAGCAGTTCCAGGGGGCGCGGGTTGGGCTACACCTTC; j_gene: TRBJ1-2; v_gene: TRBV28; d_gene: TRBD1; abundance: -
CDR3aa: CATSRGPETGYGYTF; CDR3nt: TGTGCCACCAGCAGAGGGCCTGAGACGGGCTATGGCTACACCTTC; j_gene: TRBJ1-2; v_gene: TRBV15; d_gene: -; abundance: few
CDR3aa: CASSPLGGRYGGELFF; CDR3nt: TGTGCCAGCAGTCCGTTGGGCGGGAGGTATGGCGGGGAGCTGTTTTTT; j_gene: TRBJ2-2; v_gene: TRBV2; d_gene: TRBD2; abundance: -
CDR3aa: CASSARLAGDTQYF; CDR3nt: TGTGCCAGCAGCGCAAGACTAGCGGGAGATACGCAGTATTTT; j_gene: TRBJ2-3; v_gene: TRBV11-2; d_gene: TRBD2; abundance: -
CDR3aa: CASSWDRANTGELFF; CDR3nt: TGTGCCAGCAGCTGGGACAGGGCGAACACCGGGGAGCTGTTTTTT; j_gene: TRBJ2-2; v_gene: TRBV28; d_gene: TRBD1; abundance: -
CDR3aa: CASSPRTDTYNEQFF; CDR3nt: TGTGCCAGCAGCCCGAGGACTGACACCTACAATGAGCAGTTCTTC; j_gene: TRBJ2-1; v_gene: TRBV7-2; d_gene: -; abundance: once
CDR3aa: CASSLGVAPYNEQFF; CDR3nt: TGTGCCAGCAGCCTCGGGGTAGCGCCGTACAATGAGCAGTTCTTC; j_gene: TRBJ2-1; v_gene: TRBV6-5; d_gene: -; abundance: -
CDR3aa: CASKQGTQNTEAFF; CDR3nt: TGCGCCAGCAAGCAGGGCACCCAAAACACTGAAGCTTTCTTT; j_gene: TRBJ1-1; v_gene: TRBV5-1; d_gene: -; abundance: -
CDR3aa: CASSHRRISGANVLTF; CDR3nt: TGTGCCAGCAGCCACCGGCGGATATCTGGGGCCAACGTCCTGACTTTC; j_gene: TRBJ2-6; v_gene: TRBV5-8; d_gene: -; abundance: once
CDR3aa: CASSLGLAGPYEQYF; CDR3nt: TGTGCCAGCAGCTTAGGCCTAGCGGGACCCTACGAGCAGTACTTC; j_gene: TRBJ2-7; v_gene: TRBV11-2; d_gene: TRBD2; abundance: -
CDR3aa: CASSVDKETQYF; CDR3nt: TGCGCCAGCAGCGTGGACAAAGAGACCCAGTACTTC; j_gene: TRBJ2-5; v_gene: TRBV5-1; d_gene: -; abundance: -
CDR3aa: CASSRGGGSSFSNYGYTF; CDR3nt: TGTGCCAGCAGCAGGGGGGGCGGGTCCTCATTTTCTAACTATGGCTACACCTTC; j_gene: TRBJ1-2; v_gene: TRBV7-9; d_gene: -; abundance: few